This T cell receptor beta chain emerged from a study of T cell responses to AZD1222 COVID-19 vaccine. On this clone itself: The antigen remains undetermined.

Germline-derived CDR1 and CDR2 are LNHDA and SQIVND (reference sequence). V was cut by 3 bases and J by 1 base, with 9 bases left in between. The CDR3 extends over 14 amino acids. Study outcomes and limitations: Sampled repertoires all dated from after the peak T cell response. Spike-specific TCR repertoires showed rising breadth and depth after two AZD1222 doses.

Clones were read by immunoSEQ multiplex PCR, and TCRdb kept only the in-frame ones, dropping some. The data show about 73,000 clones, about 91% seen once. The chain uses TRBV19 and TRBJ1-1; D uncertain. This clonotype was obtained from an adult in good health. This specimen was peripheral blood, taken on day 0 of AZD1222 vaccination. The CDR3 loop reads CASSMGNRNTEAFF. For the CDR3, the DNA is TGTGCCAGTAGTATGGGGAATAGGAACACTGAAGCTTTCTTT.